This T cell receptor (beta chain) emerged from a study of blood T cell repertoires in COVID-19. Study-wide context: From the United States, Italy and Spain came samples of acute and convalescent COVID-19.

The CDR3 has 14 residues. V was trimmed by 3 bases and J by 5 bases, leaving 9 bases between them. In germline, CDR1 is KGHDR, CDR2 SFDVKD. Seattle's cohort entered during active infection and was followed longitudinally. The assay was immunoSEQ multiplex PCR, and TCRdb's table has in-frame clones only and misses some. The table shows approximately 350,000 clones, with roughly 90% occurring only once. This clonotype originated in a woman aged 65 to 85 with COVID-19, enrolled during active disease. Sequencing used peripheral blood. The rearrangement joins TRBV24-1 to TRBJ2-2; D is possibly TRBD1 (6 bases). CDR3 region: CATSDPGVTGELFF. In nucleotides, the CDR3 is TGTGCCACCAGTGATCCAGGGGTAACCGGGGAGCTGTTTTTT.